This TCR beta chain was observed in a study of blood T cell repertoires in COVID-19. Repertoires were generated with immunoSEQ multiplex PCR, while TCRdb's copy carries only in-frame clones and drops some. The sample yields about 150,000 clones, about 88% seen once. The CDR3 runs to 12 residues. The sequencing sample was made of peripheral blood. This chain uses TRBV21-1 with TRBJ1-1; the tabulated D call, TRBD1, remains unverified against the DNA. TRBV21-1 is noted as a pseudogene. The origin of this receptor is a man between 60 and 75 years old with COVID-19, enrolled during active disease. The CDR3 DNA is TGTGCCAGGGGACAGGGTAACACTGAAGCTTTCTTT. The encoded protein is CARGQGNTEAFF.